A single sample is the source of the 3 T cell receptor beta chains below, sequenced in a study of shared clonotypes between healthy human individuals. Here immunoSEQ multiplex PCR was the method, and the copy in TCRdb shows in-frame clones only, minus some. Among 1,500,000 or so clones listed, 95% to 97% were seen once. Sequenced sample: naive CD4+ T cells sorted from blood. As to subset: CD45RA+ positively selected. The receptors derive from a young man in good health.

In regard to this clone: In the same sample, other DNA sequences code for this CDR3. The V gene is TRBV10-2, the J gene TRBJ1-5, with 7 nucleotides matching TRBD1. This CDR3 spans 15 amino acids. CDR1 is WSHSY and CDR2 is SAAADI in the germline V gene. With 2 bases clipped from V and 1 base from J, the junction kept 2 bases outside the gene matches. The CDR3 DNA reads TGCGCCAGCAGTGAGGCAGGGGGAAGCAATCAGCCCCAGCATTTT. It encodes CASSEAGGSNQPQHF.

The chain links TRBV6-6 to TRBJ1-4; D is undetermined. Germline values: CDR1 MNHNY, CDR2 SVGAGI (reference sequence). V shed 3 bases and J shed 3 bases, with 5 bases lying between them. CDR3 length: 13 residues. The CDR3 is CASSYVANEKLFF. In DNA form, the CDR3 reads TGTGCCAGCAGTTATGTGGCTAATGAAAAACTGTTTTTT.

The V gene is TRBV18, the J gene TRBJ2-7; TRBD2 is a possible D gene (5 bases). Looked up from germline, CDR1 is KGHSH and CDR2 is LQKENI. V lost 2 bases and J lost 0, with 8 bases in between. The CDR3 totals 14 residues. The CDR3 nucleotides are TGTGCCAGCTCACCAGAGCGGACCTCCTACGAGCAGTACTTC. Translated: CASSPERTSYEQYF.